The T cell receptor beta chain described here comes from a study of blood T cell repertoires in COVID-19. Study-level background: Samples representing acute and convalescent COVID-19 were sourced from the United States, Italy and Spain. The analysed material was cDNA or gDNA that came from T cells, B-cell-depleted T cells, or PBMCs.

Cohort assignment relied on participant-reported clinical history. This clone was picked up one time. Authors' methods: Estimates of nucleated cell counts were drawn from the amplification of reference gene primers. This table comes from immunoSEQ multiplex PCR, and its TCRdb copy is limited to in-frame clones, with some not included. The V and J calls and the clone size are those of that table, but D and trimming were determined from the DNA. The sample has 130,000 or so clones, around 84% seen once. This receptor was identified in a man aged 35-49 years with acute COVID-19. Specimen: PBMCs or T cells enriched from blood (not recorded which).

For the CDR3, the DNA is TGTGCCACCAGCAGTACAGGGGGCGCCTATGGCTACACCTTC. It translates to CATSSTGGAYGYTF. The V and J genes are TRBV15 and TRBJ1-2; 9 nucleotides line up with TRBD1. The CDR3 is 14 residues long. The germline V gene has CDR1 LNHNV and CDR2 YYDKDF (reference sequence). Losses at the gene ends were 3 bases for V and 4 bases for J; bases not matched to a gene: 3.